This T cell receptor beta chain was identified in a study of T cells in Graves' hyperthyroidism and ophthalmopathy. Study-level results: Using 13 V-J features, a model discriminated ophthalmopathy from stable hyperthyroidism. In the blood, most expanded thyroid clonotypes above 0.001 appeared as well.

What was amplified from RNA transcripts were TCR beta CDR3 regions. An initial round of RT-PCR targeting the TCR CDR3 relied on the HTBI primer set. TCRdb ran MiXCR on the multiplex PCR reads and lists one entry per CDR3 protein. The sample records about 510,000 distinct CDR3 sequences, over 35% being singletons. Comment on this clonotype: The antigen is unknown.

The CDR3 consists of 13 residues. The V gene's germline CDR1 is SGHDN and CDR2 FVKESK. Trimming left V 6 bases short and J 2 bases short, with 10 bases between. Exclusion criteria comprised uncontrolled infection, other autoimmune disease, pregnancy or lactation. Diagnoses used clinical symptoms, serum thyroxine and TRAb, thyroid ultrasound and orbital computed tomography. V gene TRBV14 combines with J gene TRBJ1-1; D might be TRBD1 (6 bases). Sequencing was performed on peripheral blood or thyroid tissue (not recorded which). This TCR was recovered from an adult woman with Graves' disease, either hyperthyroidism or ophthalmopathy (not recorded which). The chain's CDR3 is CASSRQANTEAFF. The CDR3 DNA reads as TGTGCCAGCAGTCGACAGGCTAACACTGAAGCTTTCTTT.